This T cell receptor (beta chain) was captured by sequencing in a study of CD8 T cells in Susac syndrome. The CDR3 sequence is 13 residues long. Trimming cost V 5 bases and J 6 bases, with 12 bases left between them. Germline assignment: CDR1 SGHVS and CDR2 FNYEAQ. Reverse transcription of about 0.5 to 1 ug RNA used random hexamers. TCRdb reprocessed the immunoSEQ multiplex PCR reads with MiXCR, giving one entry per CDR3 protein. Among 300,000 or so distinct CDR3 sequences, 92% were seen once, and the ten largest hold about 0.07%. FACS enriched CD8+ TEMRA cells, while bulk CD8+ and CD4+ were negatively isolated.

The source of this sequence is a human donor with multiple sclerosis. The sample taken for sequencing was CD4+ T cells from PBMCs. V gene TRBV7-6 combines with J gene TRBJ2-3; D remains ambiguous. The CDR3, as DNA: TGTGCCAGCAGCCCAGAGCGACGGGATACGCAGTATTTT. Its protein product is CASSPERRDTQYF.